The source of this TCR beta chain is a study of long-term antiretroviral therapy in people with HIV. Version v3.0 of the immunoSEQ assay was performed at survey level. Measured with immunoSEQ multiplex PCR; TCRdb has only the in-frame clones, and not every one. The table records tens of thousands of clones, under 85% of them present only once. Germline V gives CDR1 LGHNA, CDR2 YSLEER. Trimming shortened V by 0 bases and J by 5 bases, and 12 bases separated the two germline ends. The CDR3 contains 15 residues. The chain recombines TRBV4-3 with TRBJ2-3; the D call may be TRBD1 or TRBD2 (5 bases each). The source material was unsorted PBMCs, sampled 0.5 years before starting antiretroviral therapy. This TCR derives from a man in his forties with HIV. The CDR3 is CASSQESRAGDTQYF. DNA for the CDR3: TGCGCCAGCAGCCAAGAATCCAGGGCGGGAGATACGCAGTATTTT.